This is a list of T cell receptor beta chains from one sample in a study of CD8+CD57+ T cells in acquired aplastic anemia. TCRdb called the reads again in MiXCR, with one record for every CDR3 protein. The sample carries around 250,000 distinct CDR3 sequences, roughly three fifths recorded once. Sequenced: sorted CD4+, CD8+, or CD8+CD57+ T cells (not recorded which) from PBMCs. The receptors here all came from a human donor with severe aplastic anemia or a healthy control (not recorded which). The CDR3 runs from the conserved cysteine through the conserved F or W. A D gene is named only where the DNA matches it firmly. The size entry is marked missing in some rows and otherwise reads once, few, many or a size class.

v_call	cdr3_length	j_call	d_call	clone_size	cdr3_aa	cdr3_nt
TRBV7-9	14	TRBJ1-1	.	many	CASSLYAANTEAFF	TGTGCCAGCAGCTTATATGCAGCAAACACTGAAGCTTTCTTT
TRBV15	15	TRBJ2-7	TRBD1	many	CATSRGGNRGYEQYF	TGTGCCACCAGCAGAGGGGGAAACAGGGGTTACGAGCAGTACTTC
TRBV7-2	17	TRBJ1-2	.	.	CASSQDFARALGYGYTF	TGCGCCAGCAGCCAAGATTTCGCCCGGGCACTAGGCTATGGCTACACCTTC
TRBV7-9	13	TRBJ2-5	.	.	CASSYAWGETQYF	TGTGCCAGCAGCTACGCATGGGGCGAGACCCAGTACTTC
TRBV6-1	15	TRBJ2-7	.	many	CASSEAGQPPYEQYF	TGTGCCAGCAGTGAAGCGGGGCAGCCACCCTACGAGCAGTACTTC
TRBV2	14	TRBJ2-2	.	.	CASSDRGVAGELFF	TGTGCCAGCAGTGATAGGGGGGTGGCCGGGGAGCTGTTTTTT
TRBV11-2	13	TRBJ2-5	TRBD2	.	CASSSTSRETQYF	TGTGCCAGCAGCTCGACTAGCAGAGAGACCCAGTACTTC
TRBV6-5	16	TRBJ2-4	.	many	CASSPLRAEGGNIQYF	TGTGCCAGCAGCCCACTGAGGGCGGAGGGGGGAAACATTCAGTACTTC
TRBV6-5	12	TRBJ1-1	TRBD1	many	CASSYRTGKAFF	TGTGCCAGCAGTTACCGGACAGGGAAAGCTTTCTTT
TRBV20-1	14	TRBJ2-3	.	.	CSARRGGRTDTQYF	TGCAGTGCTAGAAGGGGTGGGAGGACAGATACGCAGTATTTT
TRBV24-1	16	TRBJ2-1	TRBD2	many	CATSDPTSGGGNEQFF	TGTGCCACCAGTGACCCAACTAGCGGGGGAGGCAATGAGCAGTTCTTC
TRBV27	17	TRBJ2-7	TRBD1	many	CASSLWAEGAAVYEQYF	TGTGCCAGCAGTTTATGGGCCGAGGGGGCGGCGGTTTACGAGCAGTACTTC
TRBV5-5	14	TRBJ1-6	TRBD1	.	CASSSDRGNSPLHF	TGTGCCAGCAGCTCGGACAGGGGGAATTCACCCCTCCACTTT
TRBV7-9	16	TRBJ1-1	TRBD1	.	CASSPSAGQGNTEAFF	TGTGCCAGCAGCCCCAGCGCCGGACAGGGGAACACTGAAGCTTTCTTT
TRBV5-6	16	TRBJ2-7	.	.	CASSLRTVTGVYEQYF	TGTGCCAGCAGCTTACGGACGGTCACCGGGGTCTACGAGCAGTACTTC
TRBV19	14	TRBJ2-7	TRBD1	.	CASRAPQGAYEQYF	TGTGCCAGTAGAGCCCCACAGGGGGCTTACGAGCAGTACTTC
TRBV7-2	14	TRBJ2-7	TRBD2	.	CASSRTSGSYEQYF	TGTGCCAGCAGCAGGACTAGCGGCTCCTACGAGCAGTACTTC
TRBV7-9	17	TRBJ2-5	.	many	CASSLGGGASLQETQYF	TGTGCCAGCAGCTTAGGCGGGGGCGCGTCCCTCCAAGAGACCCAGTACTTC
TRBV9	16	TRBJ1-3	.	.	CASSAGGTSSGNTIYF	TGTGCCAGCAGCGCGGGCGGGACCAGCTCTGGAAACACCATATATTTT
TRBV29-1	14	TRBJ2-7	.	.	CSVDRTESSCEQYF	TGCAGCGTTGACCGGACAGAGAGCTCCTGCGAGCAGTACTTC
TRBV30	12	TRBJ1-3	TRBD1	few	CAWSATGAAIYF	TGTGCCTGGAGTGCGACAGGGGCGGCCATATATTTT
TRBV24-1	12	TRBJ2-7	.	.	CATQGQGGEQYF	TGTGCCACCCAGGGGCAGGGGGGCGAGCAGTACTTC
TRBV7-2	14	TRBJ2-2	TRBD1	.	CASSSRQGAGELFF	TGTGCCAGCAGCTCCCGACAGGGGGCCGGGGAGCTGTTTTTT
TRBV7-8	14	TRBJ2-7	TRBD1	few	CASSPRDRGSEQYF	TGTGCCAGCAGTCCCCGGGACAGGGGATCCGAGCAGTACTTC
TRBV5-1	15	TRBJ1-2	.	once	CASSLDNWGDYGYTF	TGCGCCAGCAGCTTGGATAATTGGGGGGACTATGGCTACACCTTC
TRBV7-8	19	TRBJ1-4	.	few	CASSPRTLRDGTWNEKLFF	TGTGCCAGCAGCCCCCGGACATTACGGGACGGAACGTGGAATGAAAAACTGTTTTTT
TRBV2	11	TRBJ1-2	.	few	CATDDLGGYTF	TGTGCCACCGATGATCTCGGGGGCTACACCTTC
TRBV7-3	15	TRBJ2-5	TRBD2	.	CASSPGLGLIETQYF	TGTGCCAGCAGTCCCGGACTAGGTTTGATTGAGACCCAGTACTTC
TRBV28	15	TRBJ1-2	TRBD1	few	CASRQRTGGSYGYTF	TGTGCCAGCAGACAAAGGACAGGGGGTTCCTATGGCTACACCTTC
TRBV19	12	TRBJ1-1	.	.	CASSSIPGKAFF	TGTGCCAGTAGCTCCATTCCGGGGAAAGCTTTCTTT
TRBV28	15	TRBJ2-7	TRBD1	.	CASSYTTGSFDEQYF	TGTGCCAGCAGTTATACGACAGGGTCATTCGACGAGCAGTACTTC
TRBV15	12	TRBJ1-6	TRBD1	.	CATSRGGQALHF	TGTGCCACCAGCAGAGGGGGACAGGCGCTCCACTTT
TRBV6-1	15	TRBJ2-5	.	few	CASSERGANQETQYF	TGTGCCAGCAGTGAAAGGGGGGCCAACCAAGAGACCCAGTACTTC
TRBV5-1	14	TRBJ2-1	.	many	CASSFTGIYNEQFF	TGCGCCAGCAGCTTTACCGGGATTTACAATGAGCAGTTCTTC
TRBV2	16	TRBJ1-1	.	.	CASSEQGYEQYTEAFF	TGTGCCAGCAGTGAACAGGGATACGAGCAGTACACTGAAGCTTTCTTT
TRBV9	14	TRBJ1-3	.	many	CASSVEGTGNTIYF	TGTGCCAGCAGCGTAGAAGGTACTGGAAACACCATATATTTT
TRBV19	13	TRBJ2-2	.	.	CASNIYGTGELFF	TGTGCCAGTAACATCTATGGCACCGGGGAGCTGTTTTTT
TRBV5-6	13	TRBJ2-7	.	many	CASSLGESYEQYF	TGTGCCAGCAGCCTAGGGGAATCCTACGAGCAGTACTTC
TRBV7-9	15	TRBJ1-1	.	.	CASSLVRDALTEAFF	TGTGCCAGCAGCTTAGTCAGGGACGCCCTCACTGAAGCTTTCTTT
TRBV7-6	16	TRBJ2-3	TRBD2	.	CASSLGSGGLHNTQYF	TGTGCCAGCAGCTTAGGAAGCGGGGGGCTGCACAATACGCAGTATTTT